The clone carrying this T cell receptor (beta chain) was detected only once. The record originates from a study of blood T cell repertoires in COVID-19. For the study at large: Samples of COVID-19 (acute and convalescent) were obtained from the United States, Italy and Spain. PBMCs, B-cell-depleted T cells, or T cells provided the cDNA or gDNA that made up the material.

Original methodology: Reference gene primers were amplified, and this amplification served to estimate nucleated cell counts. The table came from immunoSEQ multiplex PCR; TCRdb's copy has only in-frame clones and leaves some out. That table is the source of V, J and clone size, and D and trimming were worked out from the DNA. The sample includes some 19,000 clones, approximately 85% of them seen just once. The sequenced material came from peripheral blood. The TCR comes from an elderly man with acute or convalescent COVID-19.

CDR3 amino acids: CASSLFGRANTEAFF. The CDR3 nucleotides read TGTGCCAGCAGCTTGTTTGGCAGGGCGAACACTGAAGCTTTCTTT. The chain employs TRBV5-6 and TRBJ1-1; possible D gene TRBD1, 5 bases. V was trimmed by 1 base and J by 1 base, leaving 11 bases between them. The germline V gene has CDR1 SGHDT and CDR2 YYEEEE. The CDR3 covers 15 residues.